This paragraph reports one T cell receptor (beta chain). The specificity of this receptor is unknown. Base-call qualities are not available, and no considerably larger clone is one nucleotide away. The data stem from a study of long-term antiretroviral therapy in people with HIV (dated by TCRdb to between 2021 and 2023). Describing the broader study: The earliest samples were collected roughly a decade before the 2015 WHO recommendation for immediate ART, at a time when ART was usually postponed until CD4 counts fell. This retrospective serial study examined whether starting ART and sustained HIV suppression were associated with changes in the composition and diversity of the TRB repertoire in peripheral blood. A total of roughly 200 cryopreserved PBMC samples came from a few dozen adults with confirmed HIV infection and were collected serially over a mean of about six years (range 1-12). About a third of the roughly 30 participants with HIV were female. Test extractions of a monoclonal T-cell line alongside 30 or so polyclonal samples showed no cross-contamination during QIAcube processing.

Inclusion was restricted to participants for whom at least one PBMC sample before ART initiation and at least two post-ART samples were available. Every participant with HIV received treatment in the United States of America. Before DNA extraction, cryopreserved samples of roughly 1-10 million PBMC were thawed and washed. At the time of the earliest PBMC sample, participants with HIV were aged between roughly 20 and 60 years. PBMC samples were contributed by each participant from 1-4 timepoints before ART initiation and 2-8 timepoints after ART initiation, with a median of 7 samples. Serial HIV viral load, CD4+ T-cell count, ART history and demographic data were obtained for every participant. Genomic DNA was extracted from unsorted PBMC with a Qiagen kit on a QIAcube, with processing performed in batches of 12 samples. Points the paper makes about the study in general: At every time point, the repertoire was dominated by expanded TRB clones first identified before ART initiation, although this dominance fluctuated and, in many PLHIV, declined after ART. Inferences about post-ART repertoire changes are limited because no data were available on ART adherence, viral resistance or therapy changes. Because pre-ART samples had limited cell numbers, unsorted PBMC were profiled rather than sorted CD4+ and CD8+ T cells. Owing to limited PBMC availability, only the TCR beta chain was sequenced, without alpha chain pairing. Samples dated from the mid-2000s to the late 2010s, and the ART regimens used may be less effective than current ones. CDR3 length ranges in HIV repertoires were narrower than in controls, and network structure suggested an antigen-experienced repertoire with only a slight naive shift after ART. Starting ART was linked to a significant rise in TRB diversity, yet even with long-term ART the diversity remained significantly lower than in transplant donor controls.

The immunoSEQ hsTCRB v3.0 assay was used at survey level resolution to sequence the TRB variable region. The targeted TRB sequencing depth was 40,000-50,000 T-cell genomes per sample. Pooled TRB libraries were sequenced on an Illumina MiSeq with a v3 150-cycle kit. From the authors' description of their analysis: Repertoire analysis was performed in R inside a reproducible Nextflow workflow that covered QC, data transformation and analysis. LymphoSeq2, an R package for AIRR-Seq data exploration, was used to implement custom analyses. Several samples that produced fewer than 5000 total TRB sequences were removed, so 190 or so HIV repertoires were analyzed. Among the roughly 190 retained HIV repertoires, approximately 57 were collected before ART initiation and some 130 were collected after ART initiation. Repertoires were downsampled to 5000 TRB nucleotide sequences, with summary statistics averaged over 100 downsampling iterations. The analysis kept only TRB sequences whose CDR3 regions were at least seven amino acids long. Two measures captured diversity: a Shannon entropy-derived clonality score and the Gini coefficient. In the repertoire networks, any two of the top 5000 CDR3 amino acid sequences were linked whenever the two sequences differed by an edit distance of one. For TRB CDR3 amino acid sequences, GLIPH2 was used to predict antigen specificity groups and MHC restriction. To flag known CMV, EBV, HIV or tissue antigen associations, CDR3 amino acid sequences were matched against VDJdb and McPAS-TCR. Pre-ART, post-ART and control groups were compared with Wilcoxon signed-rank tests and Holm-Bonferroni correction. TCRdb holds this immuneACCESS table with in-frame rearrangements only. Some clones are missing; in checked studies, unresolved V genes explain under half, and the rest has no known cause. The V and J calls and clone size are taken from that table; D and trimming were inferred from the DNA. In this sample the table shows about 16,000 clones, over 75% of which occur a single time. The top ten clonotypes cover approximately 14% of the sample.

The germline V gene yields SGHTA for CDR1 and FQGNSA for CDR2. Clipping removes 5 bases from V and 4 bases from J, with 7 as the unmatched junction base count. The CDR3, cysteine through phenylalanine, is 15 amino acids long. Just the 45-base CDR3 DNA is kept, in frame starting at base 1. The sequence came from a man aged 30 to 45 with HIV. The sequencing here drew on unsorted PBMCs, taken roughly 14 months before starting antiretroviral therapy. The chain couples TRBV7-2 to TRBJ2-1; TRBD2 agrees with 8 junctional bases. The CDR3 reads CASSPERERYNEQFF. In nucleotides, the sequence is TGTGCCAGCAGCCCAGAGCGGGAGCGTTACAATGAGCAGTTCTTC.